The 21 T cell receptor beta chains below all came from one sample that was sequenced in a study of blood T cell repertoires in COVID-19. Using immunoSEQ multiplex PCR, the repertoire was profiled, and TCRdb retains in-frame clones only, with some absent. This sample has 65,000 to 100,000 clones, with 70% to 85% found just once. What was sequenced was peripheral blood. The receptors derive from a human donor in a cohort sampled during active COVID-19.

The V gene is TRBV5-1, the J gene TRBJ1-2, with 7 positions matching TRBD1. V was pared by 0 bases and J by 1 base, with 3 bases of the junction left unmatched. The CDR3 spans 15 residues. The germline CDR1 and CDR2 sequences are SGHRS and YFSETQ. CDR3 protein: CASSLGDRSNYGYTF. The CDR3 nucleotides read TGCGCCAGCAGCTTGGGGGACAGAAGTAACTATGGCTACACCTTC.

The chain uses TRBV7-8 and TRBJ1-2; D might be TRBD1 (6 bases). This CDR3 spans 14 amino acids. Trimming shortened V by 5 bases and J by 0 bases, and 10 bases separated the two germline ends. The germline gives CDR1 SGHVS, CDR2 FQNEAQ. This CDR3 reads CASSPDRTNYGYTF. The CDR3, as DNA: TGTGCCAGCAGCCCGGACAGAACTAACTATGGCTACACCTTC.

The chain links TRBV2 to TRBJ2-7, with unresolved D. The V gene lost 5 bases and the J gene lost 1 base, with 15 bases spanning the gap. CDR3 length: 15 amino acids. In germline, CDR1 is SNHLY, CDR2 FYNNEI. The CDR3 region is CASSLSAVASYEQYF. CDR3 nucleotide sequence: TGTGCCAGCAGTCTCTCCGCAGTTGCTTCCTACGAGCAGTACTTC.

This chain uses TRBV7-9 with TRBJ2-7; a possible D gene is TRBD1 (6 bases). This CDR3 comprises 16 residues. Per germline, CDR1 SEHNR and CDR2 FQNEAQ (reference sequence). Trimming cost V 5 bases and J 0 bases, with 17 bases left between them. The DNA for the CDR3 is TGTGCCAGCAGCCCGACGTGGGGGACAAGCTCCTACGAGCAGTACTTC. Its translation is CASSPTWGTSSYEQYF. The whole variable domain, filled in from reference TRBV7-9 and TRBJ2-7, reads DTGVSQNPRHKITKRGQNVTFRCDPISEHNRLYWYRQTLGQGPEFLTYFQNEAQLEKSRLLSDRFSAERPKGSFSTLEIQRTEQGDSAMYLCASSPTWGTSSYEQYFGPGTRLTVT.

The chain recombines TRBV28 with TRBJ1-3; tentatively, D is TRBD1 (5 bases). Trimming removed 5 bases from V and 0 bases from J, with 14 bases in between. CDR3 length: 16 residues. The germline CDR1 and CDR2 sequences are MDHEN and SYDVKM. Here the CDR3 reads CASSPAGRGSGNTIYF. CDR3 nucleotides: TGTGCCAGCAGTCCCGCCGGAAGGGGCTCTGGAAACACCATATATTTT.

V is TRBV19 and J is TRBJ2-7; 8 nucleotides match TRBD1. The CDR3 has 13 residues. The germline CDR1 and CDR2 sequences are LNHDA and SQIVND (reference sequence). Trimming removed 7 bases from V and 5 bases from J; junction bases left unmatched: 7. This CDR3 reads CASNQGAMDEQYF. For the CDR3, the DNA is TGTGCCAGTAATCAGGGGGCGATGGACGAGCAGTACTTC.

The chain links TRBV14 to TRBJ1-3; perhaps TRBD1 as D (5 bases). V was trimmed by 0 bases and J by 8 bases, leaving 11 bases between them. There are 14 residues in the CDR3. The V gene's germline CDR1 is SGHDN and CDR2 FVKESK. The CDR3, as DNA: TGTGCCAGCAGCCAAGAGGGGCCCTGGGACACCATATATTTT. This translates into CASSQEGPWDTIYF. Supplemented by reference TRBV14 and TRBJ1-3, the full variable domain reads EAGVTQFPSHSVIEKGQTVTLRCDPISGHDNLYWYRRVMGKEIKFLLHFVKESKQDESGMPNNRFLAERTGGTYSTLKVQPAELEDSGVYFCASSQEGPWDTIYFGEGSWLTVV.

J is TRBJ1-3 and V is TRBV6-1; D unresolved. The CDR3 sequence is 13 residues long. V lost 3 bases, J lost 0 bases, and 3 bases lay in between. Looked up from germline, CDR1 is MNHNS and CDR2 is SASEGT. The CDR3 reads CASSERSGNTIYF. The CDR3 region has the DNA TGTGCCAGCAGTGAGCGCTCTGGAAACACCATATATTTT.

The rearrangement links TRBV9 to TRBJ1-1; 10 nucleotides match TRBD1. The V segment lost 4 bases and the J segment 4 bases; nucleotides outside the gene matches: 7. CDR3 length: 15 residues. Germline CDR1 reads SGDLS; CDR2 reads YYNGEE. CDR3 nucleotide sequence: TGTGCCAGCAGCCCGTCGACAGGGGGCCCCACTGAAGCTTTCTTT. It specifies CASSPSTGGPTEAFF.

The chain carries TRBV18 and TRBJ1-5; perhaps TRBD1 as D (5 bases). There are 15 residues in the CDR3. V was clipped by 6 bases and J by 7 bases, with 19 bases between them. Germline loops: CDR1 KGHSH, CDR2 LQKENI. CDR3 protein: CASSPTGDSGQPQHF. In DNA form, the CDR3 reads TGTGCCAGCTCCCCAACAGGAGACAGTGGACAGCCCCAGCATTTT.

The chain has TRBV11-2 and TRBJ2-5, with D perhaps TRBD2 (6 bases). The V and J ends lost 6 bases and 2 bases respectively, with 13 bases between them. The CDR3 extends over 14 amino acids. The V gene's germline CDR1 is SGHAT and CDR2 FQNNGV. The CDR3 DNA reads as TGTGCCAGCAGACAACTAGCAGAACAAGAGACCCAGTACTTC. Its protein is CASRQLAEQETQYF. Filled out from reference TRBV11-2 and TRBJ2-5, the complete variable domain reads EAGVAQSPRYKIIEKRQSVAFWCNPISGHATLYWYQQILGQGPKLLIQFQNNGVVDDSQLPKDRFSAERLKGVDSTLKIQPAKLEDSAVYLCASRQLAEQETQYFGPGTRLLVL.

The rearrangement joins TRBV28 to TRBJ2-3, with 9 bases aligning to TRBD2. The trim removed 5 bases at V and 5 bases at J, leaving 8 bases unmatched. CDR1 MDHEN and CDR2 SYDVKM come from the germline V gene. This CDR3 has 15 amino acids. The CDR3 loop is CASSSAGGPLDTQYF. The CDR3 region has the DNA TGTGCCAGCAGTAGTGCGGGGGGGCCGCTAGATACGCAGTATTTT.

CDR3: CASSGTGGVYGYTF. The CDR3 coding sequence is TGTGCCAGCAGTGGGACAGGGGGCGTCTATGGCTACACCTTC. V and J are TRBV28 and TRBJ1-2, with 12 bases aligning to TRBD1. Germline loops: CDR1 MDHEN, CDR2 SYDVKM. The CDR3 extends over 14 amino acids. V shed 5 bases, J shed 4 bases, and the junction held 2 bases outside the gene matches.

V gene TRBV5-1 combines with J gene TRBJ2-7; D ambiguous. CDR1 SGHRS and CDR2 YFSETQ come from the germline V gene. The V end was cut by 0 bases, the J end by 7 bases, with 14 bases between. This CDR3 has 14 residues. CDR3 loop: CASSLVAPPSEQYF. CDR3 nucleotides: TGCGCCAGCAGCTTGGTCGCACCTCCCAGTGAGCAGTACTTC.

The J gene is TRBJ2-1, the V gene TRBV9; possible D gene TRBD2, 5 bases. Trimming removed 1 base from V and 4 bases from J, with 12 bases in between. Germline V gene sequence: CDR1 SGDLS, CDR2 YYNGEE. The CDR3 spans 15 residues. CDR3 residues: CASSVLVGEYNEQFF. The CDR3 DNA reads TGTGCCAGCAGCGTACTTGTCGGGGAATACAATGAGCAGTTCTTC.

This chain joins TRBV7-8 and TRBJ1-1, with D tentatively TRBD1 (5 bases). Germline lookup yields CDR1 SGHVS and CDR2 FQNEAQ. The CDR3 has 14 residues. The V end lost 4 bases, the J end lost 1 base, and 10 bases lay between the germline ends. CDR3 DNA: TGTGCCAGCAGCTCCTGGGGCCAGAACACTGAAGCTTTCTTT. This encodes CASSSWGQNTEAFF. Filled out from reference TRBV7-8 and TRBJ1-1, the complete variable domain reads GAGVSQSPRYKVAKRGQDVALRCDPISGHVSLFWYQQALGQGPEFLTYFQNEAQLDKSGLPSDRFFAERPEGSVSTLKIQRTQQEDSAVYLCASSSWGQNTEAFFGQGTRLTVV.

The chain has TRBV28 and TRBJ1-5; TRBD1 matches at 10 bases. J lost 3 bases, V lost 3 bases, and 8 bases had no gene match. CDR1 and CDR2 from the germline V gene are MDHEN and SYDVKM. There are 17 residues in the CDR3. DNA for the CDR3: TGTGCCAGCAGTTTGGCGACAGGGGGCAAAACCAATCAGCCCCAGCATTTT. This translates into CASSLATGGKTNQPQHF.

This clone turned up a few times. This chain uses TRBV6-5 with TRBJ1-1, with TRBD1 as a possible D gene (5 bases). Germline CDR1 and CDR2: MNHEY and SVGAGI. Trimming removed 6 bases at V and 8 bases at J, with 13 bases between. The CDR3 contains 12 residues. The CDR3 spells CASRAGRGEAFF. CDR3 DNA: TGTGCCAGCAGAGCGGGACGAGGGGAAGCTTTCTTT.

V gene TRBV11-3 combines with J gene TRBJ2-1, with 8 bases identical to TRBD2. The germline V gene has CDR1 SGHNT and CDR2 YENEEA. V trimming: 5 bases; J trimming: 7 bases; junction bases outside the gene matches: 10. The CDR3 totals 15 residues. The CDR3 DNA follows: TGTGCCAGCAGCCTCCTGGCGGGGGGTTGGAATGAGCAGTTCTTC. This codes for CASSLLAGGWNEQFF. Using reference TRBV11-3 and TRBJ2-1 for the parts outside the CDR3, the full variable domain is EAGVVQSPRYKIIEKKQPVAFWCNPISGHNTLYWYLQNLGQGPELLIRYENEEAVDDSQLPKDRFSAERLKGVDSTLKIQPAELGDSAVYLCASSLLAGGWNEQFFGPGTRLTVL.

The CDR3 nucleotides are TGTGCCAGCGGGCCAGGGGCAGGGACCGGGGAGCTGTTTTTT. Protein product: CASGPGAGTGELFF. The chain combines TRBV6-4 with TRBJ2-2; tentatively, D is TRBD1 (6 bases). The V end lost 8 bases, the J end lost 5 bases, and 15 bases lay between the germline ends. Germline V gene sequence: CDR1 MRHNA, CDR2 SNTAGT. There are 14 residues in the CDR3.

The rearrangement joins TRBV25-1 to TRBJ2-1; perhaps TRBD2 as D (5 bases). V shed 1 base and J shed 4 bases, with 20 bases lying between them. Germline V gene data show CDR1 as MGHDK and CDR2 as SYGVNS. This CDR3 has 18 amino acids. CDR3 in amino acids: CASSESPGSRTGYNEQFF. CDR3 bases: TGTGCCAGCAGTGAATCTCCCGGCAGTCGAACGGGGTACAATGAGCAGTTCTTC. Filled out from reference TRBV25-1 and TRBJ2-1, the complete variable domain reads EADIYQTPRYLVIGTGKKITLECSQTMGHDKMYWYQQDPGMELHLIHYSYGVNSTEKGDLSSESTVSRIRTEHFPLTLESARPSHTSQYLCASSESPGSRTGYNEQFFGPGTRLTVL.